These 19 T cell receptor beta chains originate from one sample sequenced in a study of blood T cell repertoires in COVID-19. Measured with immunoSEQ multiplex PCR; TCRdb has only the in-frame clones, and not every one. This sample has about 230,000 clones, with approximately 83% found just once. Sequencing was done on a sample of peripheral blood. All receptors derive from a man aged 35 to 55 with acute or convalescent COVID-19.

The rearrangement joins TRBV9 to TRBJ1-3, with D possibly matching TRBD1 (6 bases). Deletions cut 1 base from V and 0 bases from J, with 14 bases between. Germline CDR1 and CDR2: SGDLS and YYNGEE. CDR3 length: 17 amino acids. CDR3 region: CASSVRQDAGSGNTIYF. The CDR3 DNA sequence: TGTGCCAGCAGCGTACGACAGGACGCGGGCTCTGGAAACACCATATATTTT.

The chain has TRBV2 and TRBJ2-3; D gene unclear. Germline lookup yields CDR1 SNHLY and CDR2 FYNNEI. The CDR3 length is 14 residues. The V end lost 6 bases, the J end lost 9 bases, and 19 bases lay between the germline ends. CDR3 sequence reads: CASRNRDRSETQYF. For the CDR3, the DNA is TGTGCCAGCAGGAACCGAGATAGGAGCGAAACGCAGTATTTT. The full variable domain, in which reference TRBV2 and TRBJ2-3 provide the parts outside the CDR3, is EPEVTQTPSHQVTQMGQEVILRCVPISNHLYFYWYRQILGQKVEFLVSFYNNEISEKSEIFDDQFSVERPDGSNFTLKIRSTKLEDSAMYFCASRNRDRSETQYFGPGTRLTVL.

V is TRBV18 and J is TRBJ1-6; 9 nucleotides align to TRBD1. J lost 5 bases, V lost 2 bases, and 4 bases had no gene match. CDR1 and CDR2 from the germline V gene are KGHSH and LQKENI. The CDR3 is made up of 16 amino acids. CDR3 nucleotides: TGTGCCAGCTCACCAGGGACAGGGATCGATAATTCACCCCTCCACTTT. Translation: CASSPGTGIDNSPLHF.

The table lists this clone with a count of one. The J gene is TRBJ1-1, the V gene TRBV6-5; D not resolved. The germline V and J ends were trimmed by 0 bases and 8 bases, with 10 bases remaining between them. The CDR3 length is 13 residues. CDR1 and CDR2 from the germline V gene are MNHEY and SVGAGI. The CDR3 spells CASSYSRSVEAFF. CDR3 DNA sequence: TGTGCCAGCAGTTACTCGAGGTCAGTCGAAGCTTTCTTT.

This rearrangement joins TRBV11-1 to TRBJ1-2, with TRBD1 identical over 7 bases. The CDR3 covers 15 residues. Trimming took 3 bases from V and 0 from J; bases not matched to a gene: 4. The V gene's germline CDR1 is SGHAT and CDR2 FQDESV (reference sequence). The CDR3 protein is CASSFTGTANYGYTF. The CDR3 DNA reads TGTGCCAGCAGCTTCACGGGGACAGCTAACTATGGCTACACCTTC. Drawing the rest from reference TRBV11-1 and TRBJ1-2, the complete variable domain is EAEVAQSPRYKITEKSQAVAFWCDPISGHATLYWYRQILGQGPELLVQFQDESVVDDSQLPKDRFSAERLKGVDSTLKIQPAELGDSAMYLCASSFTGTANYGYTFGSGTRLTVV.

Notes on this clone: Other DNA variants within this sample encode the same CDR3. The rearrangement uses TRBV11-3 and TRBJ1-1; tentative D call: TRBD1 (6 bases). This CDR3 spans 14 amino acids. V was pared by 3 bases and J by 1 base, with 9 bases between. Germline V gene data show CDR1 as SGHNT and CDR2 as YENEEA. The CDR3 DNA reads TGTGCCAGCAGCTTCAGGGGCGAGAACACTGAAGCTTTCTTT. Translation: CASSFRGENTEAFF.

The chain employs TRBV29-1 and TRBJ2-1; weak D call: TRBD1 (7 bases). The CDR3 totals 10 residues. The germline gives CDR1 SQVTM, CDR2 ANQGSEA. V lost 5 bases to trimming and J lost 15 bases, with 14 bases between them. In nucleotides, the CDR3 is TGCAGCGTTACGGAGGGGGCATCGTTCTTC. It yields the protein CSVTEGASFF.

This clone was counted between two and nine times. The J gene is TRBJ1-2, the V gene TRBV30, with 10 positions matching TRBD1. There are 14 residues in the CDR3. CDR1 is GTSNPN and CDR2 is SVGIG in the germline V gene (reference sequence). V trimming: 7 bases; J trimming: 2 bases; junction bases outside the gene matches: 7. DNA of the CDR3: TGTGCCTCCACCCCGGGACAGGGGAACTATGGCTACACCTTC. This translates into CASTPGQGNYGYTF.

The chain links TRBV2 to TRBJ1-1; 12 bases are shared with TRBD1. There are 13 residues in the CDR3. The J segment lost 11 bases and the V segment lost 3 bases, leaving 4 bases of the junction unmatched. Germline V CDR1 and CDR2: SNHLY, FYNNEI. The CDR3 is CASSDGTGGSAFF. DNA for the CDR3: TGTGCCAGCAGTGACGGGACAGGGGGCAGCGCTTTCTTT. Full variable domain (rest looked up from reference TRBV2 and TRBJ1-1): EPEVTQTPSHQVTQMGQEVILRCVPISNHLYFYWYRQILGQKVEFLVSFYNNEISEKSEIFDDQFSVERPDGSNFTLKIRSTKLEDSAMYFCASSDGTGGSAFFGQGTRLTVV.

V is TRBV2 and J is TRBJ1-2; a weak D match, TRBD1 (5 bases). This CDR3 region has 16 residues. CDR1 and CDR2 (germline): SNHLY, FYNNEI. V was pared by 7 bases and J by 4 bases, with 22 bases between. CDR3 sequence (DNA): TGTGCCAGCACCACCACAAAGGAGGGACGTATCTATGGCTACACCTTC. As protein: CASTTTKEGRIYGYTF.

This chain joins TRBV11-2 and TRBJ1-2; 9 bases map to TRBD1. The CDR3 runs 17 residues. Germline lookup yields CDR1 SGHAT and CDR2 FQNNGV. After removal of 5 bases from V and 4 bases from J, the junction contained 14 bases not matched to a gene. The CDR3 sequence is CASSRQGDLTNPYGYTF. The CDR3 nucleotides read TGTGCCAGCAGCCGACAGGGGGACCTTACCAACCCCTATGGCTACACCTTC.

The gene calls are TRBV3-1 (or the pseudogene TRBV3-2) and TRBJ1-1; D perhaps matches TRBD1 (5 bases). V lost 0 bases, J lost 5 bases, and 13 bases lay in between. The CDR3 contains 15 residues. CDR1 is LGHDT, CDR2 YNNKEL, per germline (reference sequence). CDR3 nucleotide sequence: TGTGCCAGCAGCCAAGATCGGGGGAGGAGGACTGAAGCTTTCTTT. Amino acids: CASSQDRGRRTEAFF.

The chain uses TRBV5-1 and TRBJ1-1; the D gene is possibly TRBD1 (5 bases). The ends were cut back, 1 base at V and 1 base at J, with 20 bases in the middle. This CDR3 is built from 18 residues. From germline, CDR1 is SGHRS and CDR2 YFSETQ. DNA for the CDR3: TGCGCCAGCAGCTTGATACAGGATGTAATTAGCCCGAACACTGAAGCTTTCTTT. Translating gives CASSLIQDVISPNTEAFF.

The chain carries TRBV19 and TRBJ2-4, with D hard to call. CDR1 LNHDA and CDR2 SQIVND come from the germline V gene (reference sequence). Trimming took 0 bases from V and 0 from J, leaving 9 bases between them. The CDR3 has 16 amino acids. DNA for the CDR3: TGTGCCAGTAGTATAGATCTGAGTTTAGCCAAAAACATTCAGTACTTC. It yields the protein CASSIDLSLAKNIQYF. Drawing the rest from reference TRBV19 and TRBJ2-4, the complete variable domain is DGGITQSPKYLFRKEGQNVTLSCEQNLNHDAMYWYRQDPGQGLRLIYYSQIVNDFQKGDIAEGYSVSREKKESFPLTVTSAQKNPTAFYLCASSIDLSLAKNIQYFGAGTRLSVL.

V gene TRBV19 combines with J gene TRBJ1-5; D is ambiguous. CDR3 length: 16 residues. V lost 1 base to trimming and J lost 2 bases, with 12 bases between them. Germline V gene sequence: CDR1 LNHDA, CDR2 SQIVND (reference sequence). The CDR3 reads CASSIGRQAGNQPQHF. The CDR3 DNA reads as TGTGCCAGTAGTATAGGTCGGCAGGCTGGCAATCAGCCCCAGCATTTT.

This chain uses TRBV18 with TRBJ2-5, with 7 bases lining up with TRBD2. Germline lookup yields CDR1 KGHSH and CDR2 LQKENI. The CDR3 extends over 15 amino acids. Trimming at V came to 0 bases and at J to 4 bases, leaving 5 bases not matched to a gene. The CDR3 sequence is CASSPPDGEGETQYF. The CDR3 coding sequence is TGTGCCAGCTCACCACCAGACGGGGAGGGAGAGACCCAGTACTTC.

The chain is built from TRBV9 and TRBJ1-1, with D maybe TRBD1 (5 bases). CDR3 length: 14 amino acids. V dropped 7 bases and J dropped 8 bases, with 21 bases sitting between them. CDR1 and CDR2 from the germline V gene are SGDLS and YYNGEE. This CDR3 reads CASARFQGTGEAFF. CDR3 bases: TGTGCCAGCGCCCGTTTCCAGGGCACTGGGGAAGCTTTCTTT.

This chain uses TRBV12-5 with TRBJ1-1, with D perhaps matching TRBD1 (6 bases). The germline V gene encodes CDR1 LGHNT and CDR2 FRNRAP. The CDR3 runs 13 residues. Trimming shortened V by 6 bases and J by 6 bases, and 14 bases separated the two germline ends. CDR3 coding DNA: TGTGCTAGTGGCGCAGGGGTGTTTGCTGAAGCTTTCTTT. Translating it yields CASGAGVFAEAFF.

The rearrangement links TRBV2 to TRBJ2-1; 10 bases map to TRBD1. V trimming: 9 bases; J trimming: 4 bases; junction bases outside the gene matches: 6. CDR3 length: 14 residues. Germline CDR1 SNHLY, CDR2 FYNNEI. CDR3 coding DNA: TGTGCCAGTGACGGGACAGGGGCTTACAATGAGCAGTTCTTC. It translates to CASDGTGAYNEQFF.